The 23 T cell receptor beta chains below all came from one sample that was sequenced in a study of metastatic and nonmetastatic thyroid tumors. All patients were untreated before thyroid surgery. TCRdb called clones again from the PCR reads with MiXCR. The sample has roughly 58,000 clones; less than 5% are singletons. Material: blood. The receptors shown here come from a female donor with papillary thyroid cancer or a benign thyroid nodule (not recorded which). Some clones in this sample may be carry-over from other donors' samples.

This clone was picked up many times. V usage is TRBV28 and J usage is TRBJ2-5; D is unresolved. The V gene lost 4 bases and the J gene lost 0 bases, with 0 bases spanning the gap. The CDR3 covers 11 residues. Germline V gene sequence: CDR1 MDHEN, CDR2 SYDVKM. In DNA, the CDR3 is TGTGCCAGCAGTTACCAAGAGACCCAGTACTTC. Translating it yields CASSYQETQYF.

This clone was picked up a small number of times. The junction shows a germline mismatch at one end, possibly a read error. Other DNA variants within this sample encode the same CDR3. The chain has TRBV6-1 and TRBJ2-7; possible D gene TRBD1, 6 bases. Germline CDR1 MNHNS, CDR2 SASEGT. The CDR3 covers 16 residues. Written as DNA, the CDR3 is TGTGCCAGCAGTGGAGCCGCCGGGACACGGGCTTACGAACAGTACTTC. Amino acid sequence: CASSGAAGTRAYEQYF.

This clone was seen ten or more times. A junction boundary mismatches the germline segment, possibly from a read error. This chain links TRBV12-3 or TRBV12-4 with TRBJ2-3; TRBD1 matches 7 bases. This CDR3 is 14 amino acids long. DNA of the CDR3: TGTGCCAGCAGGTTAGGGACAGTCACAGATACGCAGTATTTT. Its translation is CASRLGTVTDTQYF.

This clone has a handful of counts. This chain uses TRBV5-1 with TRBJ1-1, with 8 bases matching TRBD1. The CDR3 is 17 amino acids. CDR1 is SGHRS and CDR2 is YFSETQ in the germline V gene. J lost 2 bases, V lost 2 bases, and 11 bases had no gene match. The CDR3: CASSFALGQVYNTEAFF. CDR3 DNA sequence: TGCGCCAGCAGCTTCGCCCTGGGACAGGTCTACAACACTGAAGCTTTCTTT.

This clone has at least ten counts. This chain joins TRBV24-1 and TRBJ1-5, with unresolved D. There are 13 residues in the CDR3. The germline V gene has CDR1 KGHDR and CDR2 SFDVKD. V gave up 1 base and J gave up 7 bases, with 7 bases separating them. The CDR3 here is CATSDFADQPQHF. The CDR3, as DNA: TGTGCCACCAGTGATTTTGCGGACCAGCCCCAGCATTTT.

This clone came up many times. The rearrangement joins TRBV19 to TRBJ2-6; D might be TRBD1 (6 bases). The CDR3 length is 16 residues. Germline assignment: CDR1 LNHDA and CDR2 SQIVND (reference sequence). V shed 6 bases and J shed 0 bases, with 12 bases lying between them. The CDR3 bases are TGTGCCAGTAGGAGGGGGTCAACCTCTGGGGCCAACGTCCTGACTTTC. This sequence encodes CASRRGSTSGANVLTF.

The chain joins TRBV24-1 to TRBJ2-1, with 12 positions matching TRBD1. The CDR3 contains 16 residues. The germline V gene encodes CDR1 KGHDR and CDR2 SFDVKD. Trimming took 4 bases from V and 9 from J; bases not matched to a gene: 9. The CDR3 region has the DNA TGTGCCACCAGTGACACCGGGACAGGGGGCTTTACTGAGCAGTTCTTC. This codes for CATSDTGTGGFTEQFF.

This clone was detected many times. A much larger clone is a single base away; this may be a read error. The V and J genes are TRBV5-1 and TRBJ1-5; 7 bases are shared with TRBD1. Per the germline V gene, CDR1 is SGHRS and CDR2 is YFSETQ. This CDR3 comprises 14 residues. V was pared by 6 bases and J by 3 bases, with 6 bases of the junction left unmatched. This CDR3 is CASISGQPNQPQHF. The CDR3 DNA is TGCGCCAGCATCTCGGGACAGCCCAATCAGCCCCAGCATTTT.

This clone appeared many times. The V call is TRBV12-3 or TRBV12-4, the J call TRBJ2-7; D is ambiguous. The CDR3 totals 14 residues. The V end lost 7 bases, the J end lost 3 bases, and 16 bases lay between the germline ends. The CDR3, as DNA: TGTGCCAGCACCTTCGAGCTCAACGACTACGAGCAGTACTTC. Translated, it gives CASTFELNDYEQYF.

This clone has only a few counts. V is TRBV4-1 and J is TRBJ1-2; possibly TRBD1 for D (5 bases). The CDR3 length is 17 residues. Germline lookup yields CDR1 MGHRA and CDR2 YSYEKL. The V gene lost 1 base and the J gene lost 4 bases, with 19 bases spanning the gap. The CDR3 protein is CASSQVGGVGLIYGYTF. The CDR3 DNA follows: TGCGCCAGCAGCCAAGTCGGGGGGGTTGGCTTGATCTATGGCTACACCTTC.

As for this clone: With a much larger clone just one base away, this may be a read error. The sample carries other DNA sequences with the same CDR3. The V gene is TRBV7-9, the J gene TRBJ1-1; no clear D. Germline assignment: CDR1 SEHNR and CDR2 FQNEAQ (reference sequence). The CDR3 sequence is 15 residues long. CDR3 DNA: TGTGCCAGCAGCTTAGTAGGACGTATGAACACTGAAGCTTTCTTC. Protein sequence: CASSLVGRMNTEAFF.

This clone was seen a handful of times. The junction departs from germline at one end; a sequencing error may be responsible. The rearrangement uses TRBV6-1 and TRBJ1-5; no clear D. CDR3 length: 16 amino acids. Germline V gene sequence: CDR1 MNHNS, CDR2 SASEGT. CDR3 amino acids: CASNLRGGDSNQHQHF. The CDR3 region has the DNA TGTGCCAGCAATCTACGGGGAGGAGATAGCAATCAGCACCAGCATTTT.

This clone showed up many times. The CDR3 nucleotides read TGTGCCAGCAGCCGGGGGGGGAATCAGCCCCAGCATTTT. It is translated as CASSRGGNQPQHF. The rearrangement joins TRBV7-9 to TRBJ1-5; TRBD1 might be the D (5 bases). Germline lookup yields CDR1 SEHNR and CDR2 FQNEAQ (reference sequence). Trimming removed 5 bases from V and 4 bases from J, with 9 bases in between. The CDR3 is 13 amino acids.

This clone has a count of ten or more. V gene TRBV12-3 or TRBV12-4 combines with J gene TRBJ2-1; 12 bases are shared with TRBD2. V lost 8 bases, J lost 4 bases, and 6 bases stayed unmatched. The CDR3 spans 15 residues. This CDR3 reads CASGVLAGGYNEQFF. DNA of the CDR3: TGTGCCAGCGGTGTTCTAGCGGGAGGGTACAATGAGCAGTTCTTC.

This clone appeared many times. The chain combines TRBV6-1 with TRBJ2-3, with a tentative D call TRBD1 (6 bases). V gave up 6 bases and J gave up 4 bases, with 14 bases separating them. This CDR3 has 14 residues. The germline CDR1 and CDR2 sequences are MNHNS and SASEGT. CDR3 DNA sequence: TGTGCCAGCAGGAAGCGACAGGATTCAGATACGCAGTATTTT. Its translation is CASRKRQDSDTQYF.

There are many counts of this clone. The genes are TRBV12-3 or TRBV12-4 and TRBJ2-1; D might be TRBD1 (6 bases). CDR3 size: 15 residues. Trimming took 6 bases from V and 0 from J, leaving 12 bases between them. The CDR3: CASRQGVSSYNEQFF. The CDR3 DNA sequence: TGTGCCAGCAGACAGGGCGTGAGCTCCTACAATGAGCAGTTCTTC.

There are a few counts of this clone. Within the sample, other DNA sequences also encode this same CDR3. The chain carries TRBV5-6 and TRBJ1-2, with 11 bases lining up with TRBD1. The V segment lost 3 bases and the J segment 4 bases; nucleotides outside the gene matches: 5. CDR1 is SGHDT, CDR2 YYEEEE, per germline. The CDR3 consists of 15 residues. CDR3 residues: CASSSRTGGIYGYTF. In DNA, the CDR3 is TGTGCCAGCAGCTCCCGGACAGGGGGCATCTATGGCTACACCTTC.

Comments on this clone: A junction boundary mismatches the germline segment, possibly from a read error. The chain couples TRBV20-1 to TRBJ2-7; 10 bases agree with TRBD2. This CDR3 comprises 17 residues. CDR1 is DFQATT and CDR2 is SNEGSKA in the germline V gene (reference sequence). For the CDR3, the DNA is TGCAGGGCTAGCGGGGGCCACACCCAACGGTCTTTGTACGAGCAGTACTTC. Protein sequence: CRASGGHTQRSLYEQYF.

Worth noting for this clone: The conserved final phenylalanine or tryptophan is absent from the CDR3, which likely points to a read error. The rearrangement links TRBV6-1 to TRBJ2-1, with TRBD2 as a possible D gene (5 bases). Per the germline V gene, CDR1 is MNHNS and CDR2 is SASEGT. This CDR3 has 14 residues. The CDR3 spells CASRGLLSYNEQFL. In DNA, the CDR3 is TGTGCCAGCAGAGGACTTCTCTCCTACAACGAGCAGTTCCTC.

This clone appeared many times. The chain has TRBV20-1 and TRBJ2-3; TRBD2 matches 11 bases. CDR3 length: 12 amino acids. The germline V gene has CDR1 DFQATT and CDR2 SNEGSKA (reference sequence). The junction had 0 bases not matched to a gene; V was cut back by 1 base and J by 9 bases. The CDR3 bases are TGCAGTGCTAGAGCTAGCGGGAGGACGCAGTATTTT. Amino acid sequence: CSARASGRTQYF.

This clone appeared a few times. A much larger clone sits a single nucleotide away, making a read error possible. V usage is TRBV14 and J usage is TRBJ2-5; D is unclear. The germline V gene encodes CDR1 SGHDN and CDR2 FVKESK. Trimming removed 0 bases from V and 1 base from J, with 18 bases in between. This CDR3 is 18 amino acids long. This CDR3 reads CASSQDFVRNKPQETQYF. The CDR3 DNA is TGTGCCAGCAGCCAAGATTTTGTTCGGAATAAACCCCAAGAGACCCAGTACTTC.

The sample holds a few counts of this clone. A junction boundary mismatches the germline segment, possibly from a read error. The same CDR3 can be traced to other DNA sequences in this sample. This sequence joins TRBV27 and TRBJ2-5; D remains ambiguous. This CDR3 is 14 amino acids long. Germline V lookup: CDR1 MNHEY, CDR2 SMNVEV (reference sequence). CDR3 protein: CASSLELRGETQYF. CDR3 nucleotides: TGTGCCAGCAGTTTAGAATTACGCGGAGAGACCCAGTATTTC.

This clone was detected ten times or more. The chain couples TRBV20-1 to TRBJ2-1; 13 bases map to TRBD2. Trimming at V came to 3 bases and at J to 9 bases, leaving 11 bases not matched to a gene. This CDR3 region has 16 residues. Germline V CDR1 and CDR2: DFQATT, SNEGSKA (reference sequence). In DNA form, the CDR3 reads TGCAGTGCTAGCCCAGGGGGACTAGCGGGAACGTTTGAGCAGTTCTTC. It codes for CSASPGGLAGTFEQFF.